The present T cell receptor (beta chain) was sequenced within a study of beta chain features in type 1 diabetes. Study-level background: No patient-donor differences in age, gender, total cells or subset yield.

Overall study results and limits: A moderate, significant TCRB CDR3 shortening appeared in type 1 diabetes across four CD4+ subsets. In type 1 diabetes patients, VDJ junctions had fewer insertions; deletions at these junctions were more frequent. Naive, central memory and regulatory TCRB repertoires appeared more similar among patients than healthy donors.

After removal of 2 bases from V and 0 bases from J, the junction contained 8 bases not matched to a gene. There are 17 residues in the CDR3. CDR1 and CDR2 from the germline V gene are MNHNS and SASEGT. Cells sorted by CD45RO/CCR7/CD25/CD127/CD95/CD27 comprised CD4+ naive, central memory, regulatory and stem cell-like memory cells. Concerning this clone: Antigen specificity is unknown.

What was sequenced were expressed TCRB transcripts, since all of the isolated RNA had been reverse transcribed. TCRdb's table, derived via immunoSEQ multiplex PCR, lists solely in-frame clones and lacks some. The sample includes 150,000 to 170,000 clones, about a tenth seen only once; the top ten take 0.45% to 0.6%. The receptor's source is a young man with type 1 diabetes. The chain carries TRBV6-1 and TRBJ1-2, with TRBD1 identical over 8 bases. Specimen: central memory CD4+ T cells from blood. CDR3 DNA: TGTGCCAGCAGTGAACTGACAGGGGCGAACCCTAACTATGGCTACACCTTC. It codes for CASSELTGANPNYGYTF.